This T cell receptor (beta chain) was captured by sequencing in a study of T-cell reconstitution after alpha-beta-depleted transplantation in children. Trimming left V 1 base short and J 4 bases short, with 11 bases between. The germline V gene has CDR1 SGHRS and CDR2 YFSETQ. The CDR3 has 14 residues. This sample's TCRbeta library carried unique molecular identifier barcodes. TCRdb recomputed calls from the PCR reads with MiXCR, one row per CDR3 protein. The sample consists of 300,000 to 400,000 distinct CDR3 sequences, 10% to 15% of them appearing once. The chain uses TRBV5-1 and TRBJ1-2; D ambiguous. The clonotype was recovered from a human donor who donated a stem cell graft to a child with Fanconi anemia. Source: PBMCs, taken from the stem cell graft. The CDR3 spells CASSLYTEIYGYTF. Written as DNA, the CDR3 is TGCGCCAGCAGCTTGTATACCGAAATCTATGGCTACACCTTC.